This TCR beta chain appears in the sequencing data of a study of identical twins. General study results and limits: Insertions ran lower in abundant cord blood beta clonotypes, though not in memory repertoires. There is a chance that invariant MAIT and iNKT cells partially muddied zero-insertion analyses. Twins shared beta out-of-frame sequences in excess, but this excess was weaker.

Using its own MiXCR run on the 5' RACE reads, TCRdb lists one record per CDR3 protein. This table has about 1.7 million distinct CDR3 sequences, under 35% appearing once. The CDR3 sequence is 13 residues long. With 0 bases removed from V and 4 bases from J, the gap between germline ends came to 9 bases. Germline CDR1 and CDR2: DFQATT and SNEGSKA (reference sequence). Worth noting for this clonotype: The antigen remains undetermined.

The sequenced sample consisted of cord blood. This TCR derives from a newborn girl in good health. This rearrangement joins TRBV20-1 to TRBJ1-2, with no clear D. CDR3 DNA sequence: TGCAGTGCTAGAGATCCCGTGTTCTATGGCTACACCTTC. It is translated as CSARDPVFYGYTF.